These 18 T cell receptor beta chains came from one sample sequenced in a study of T-cell reconstitution after alpha-beta-depleted transplantation in children. This sample's TCRbeta library carried unique molecular identifier barcodes. TCRdb reanalysed the PCR reads using MiXCR and keeps one entry per CDR3 protein. Among more than 550,000 distinct CDR3 sequences, about 10% were seen once, and the ten largest hold roughly 4%. The source was PBMCs from the stem cell graft donor, collected from the stem cell graft. These TCRs come from a human donor who donated a stem cell graft to a child with acute myeloid leukemia.

This clonotype was counted many times. The chain joins TRBV6-1 to TRBJ2-5; D may be TRBD2 (5 bases). CDR1 is MNHNS, CDR2 SASEGT, per germline. Trimming left V 6 bases short and J 7 bases short, with 18 bases between. The CDR3 extends over 14 amino acids. The CDR3 sequence is CASRSGTEAGTQYF. In DNA, the CDR3 is TGTGCCAGCAGATCGGGAACGGAGGCAGGGACCCAGTACTTC.

This clonotype appeared a few times. This sequence joins TRBV7-9 and TRBJ2-3; no definite D call. The CDR3 length is 13 residues. V was cut by 7 bases and J by 6 bases, with 14 bases left in between. The germline V gene has CDR1 SEHNR and CDR2 FQNEAQ (reference sequence). CDR3 bases: TGTGCCAGCAATCTGCGTGTCGGGGATACGCAGTATTTT. This sequence encodes CASNLRVGDTQYF.

Many counts were recorded for this clonotype. The genes are TRBV6-2 or TRBV6-3 and TRBJ1-1; no clear D gene. V was trimmed by 2 bases and J by 2 bases, leaving 3 bases between them. The CDR3 length is 12 residues. The germline V gene encodes CDR1 MNHEY and CDR2 SVGEGT. The CDR3: CASSYANTEAFF. The DNA of the CDR3 is TGTGCCAGCAGTTACGCTAACACTGAAGCTTTCTTT.

This clonotype was seen repeatedly, ten times or more. This chain connects TRBV25-1 to TRBJ2-5; the D gene is possibly TRBD2 (5 bases). V was shortened by 2 bases and J by 4 bases, with 11 bases between the two germline ends. The germline gives CDR1 MGHDK, CDR2 SYGVNS. The CDR3 contains 14 residues. The CDR3 reads CASSEMRVGETQYF. Here the CDR3 DNA reads TGTGCCAGCAGTGAAATGAGGGTGGGAGAGACCCAGTACTTC.

A few counts support this clonotype. The CDR3 protein is CASSLTSKGTDTQYF. For the CDR3, the DNA is TGCGCCAGCAGCTTGACTAGCAAGGGCACAGATACGCAGTATTTT. The chain links TRBV5-1 to TRBJ2-3, with D perhaps TRBD2 (6 bases). Germline CDR1 SGHRS, CDR2 YFSETQ. The CDR3 is 15 amino acids. The ends were cut back, 1 base at V and 1 base at J, with 10 bases in the middle.

This clonotype was detected a few times. The gene calls are TRBV9 and TRBJ2-4, with D possibly TRBD2 on 7 matching bases. The CDR3 length is 14 residues. Germline CDR1 SGDLS, CDR2 YYNGEE. Deletions cut 0 bases from V and 9 bases from J, with 13 bases between. The CDR3 bases are TGTGCCAGCAGCGTAGCGGCGGGGGCCGGCATTCAGTACTTC. Protein sequence: CASSVAAGAGIQYF.

This clonotype was seen at least ten times. V is TRBV3-1 and J is TRBJ1-2; D possibly corresponds to TRBD1 (5 bases). V lost 1 base and J lost 3, with 9 bases in between. The germline gives CDR1 LGHDT, CDR2 YNNKEL (reference sequence). This CDR3 has 14 residues. The CDR3 sequence: CASSQGGGDYGYTF. CDR3 nucleotides: TGTGCCAGCAGCCAAGGCGGAGGGGACTATGGCTACACCTTC.

The gene calls are TRBV29-1 and TRBJ2-2; 7 bases match TRBD2. Germline V gene sequence: CDR1 SQVTM, CDR2 ANQGSEA. The CDR3 has 15 amino acids. Trimming removed 4 bases from V and 3 bases from J; junction bases left unmatched: 8. The CDR3: CSVASGGRDTGELFF. The CDR3 coding sequence is TGCAGCGTTGCGTCTGGGGGGAGGGACACCGGGGAGCTGTTTTTT.

J is TRBJ1-2 and V is TRBV20-1, with D maybe TRBD1 (6 bases). V was shortened by 2 bases and J by 8 bases, with 9 bases between the two germline ends. The germline V gene has CDR1 DFQATT and CDR2 SNEGSKA (reference sequence). The CDR3 extends over 11 amino acids. For the CDR3, the DNA is TGCAGTGCTAGATGGGGGACAGGCTACACCTTC. Its protein is CSARWGTGYTF.

The chain is built from TRBV5-1 and TRBJ1-1; TRBD1 is a possible D gene (5 bases). The CDR3 covers 14 residues. V lost 4 bases to trimming and J lost 3 bases, with 13 bases between them. From germline, CDR1 is SGHRS and CDR2 YFSETQ. CDR3: CASSQEGPHTEAFF. The CDR3 bases are TGCGCCAGCAGCCAGGAGGGGCCTCACACTGAAGCTTTCTTT. Full variable domain (outside the CDR3, taken from reference TRBV5-1 and TRBJ1-1): KAGVTQTPRYLIKTRGQQVTLSCSPISGHRSVSWYQQTPGQGLQFLFEYFSETQRNKGNFPGRFSGRQFSNSRSEMNVSTLELGDSALYLCASSQEGPHTEAFFGQGTRLTVV.

This clonotype was counted many times. V is TRBV28 and J is TRBJ1-1; 7 nucleotides line up with TRBD1. The CDR3 consists of 14 residues. In germline, CDR1 is MDHEN, CDR2 SYDVKM. V shed 8 bases, J shed 0 bases, and the junction held 6 bases outside the gene matches. The CDR3 protein is CASEGARLNTEAFF. CDR3 coding DNA: TGTGCCAGCGAGGGGGCGAGGCTGAACACTGAAGCTTTCTTT.

This clonotype was seen ten or more times. This chain joins TRBV24-1 and TRBJ1-5, with TRBD1 as a possible D gene (5 bases). This CDR3 region has 17 residues. V was clipped by 5 bases and J by 1 base, with 17 bases between them. Germline V CDR1 and CDR2: KGHDR, SFDVKD. CDR3 in amino acids: CATSAAGPGTSNQPQHF. The DNA for the CDR3 is TGTGCCACCAGTGCCGCGGGGCCAGGGACGAGCAATCAGCCCCAGCATTTT.

The V gene is TRBV29-1, the J gene TRBJ2-1; 11 bases are shared with TRBD1. After removal of 0 bases from V and 16 bases from J, the junction contained 8 bases not matched to a gene. The germline V gene has CDR1 SQVTM and CDR2 ANQGSEA. The CDR3 is 13 amino acids. The CDR3 region has the DNA TGCAGCGTTGAAGATTTAGGGAGGACAGGGGGCTTCTTC. Translated, it gives CSVEDLGRTGGFF.

CDR3 nucleotide sequence: TGTGCCAGCTTGGGACTATCCCATGAGCAGTTCTTC. This gives the protein CASLGLSHEQFF. The chain carries TRBV2 and TRBJ2-1; TRBD2 matches 7 bases. V was clipped by 8 bases and J by 8 bases; unmatched bases: 6. This CDR3 spans 12 amino acids. CDR1 is SNHLY and CDR2 is FYNNEI in the germline V gene.

This clonotype came up a few times. J is TRBJ2-7 and V is TRBV27; 11 bases map to TRBD2. Per the germline V gene, CDR1 is MNHEY and CDR2 is SMNVEV (reference sequence). The CDR3 runs to 17 residues. With 4 bases clipped from V and 1 base from J, the junction kept 9 bases outside the gene matches. The CDR3 sequence is CASSSSLTSGKSYEQYF. In nucleotides, the CDR3 is TGTGCCAGCAGTTCCTCACTGACTAGCGGGAAATCCTACGAGCAGTACTTC.

V is TRBV11-3 and J is TRBJ1-5, with 9 bases lining up with TRBD1. CDR3 length: 14 residues. Germline V lookup: CDR1 SGHNT, CDR2 YENEEA. The ends lost 7 bases at V and 7 bases at J; junction bases unmatched: 8. CDR3 protein: CASNLGTGYQPQHF. CDR3 DNA: TGTGCCAGCAACCTCGGGACAGGGTACCAGCCCCAGCATTTT.

This clonotype was seen ten or more times. The chain joins TRBV5-1 to TRBJ2-7; no definite D call. Germline V gives CDR1 SGHRS, CDR2 YFSETQ. The CDR3 sequence is 15 residues long. V lost 4 bases to trimming and J lost 2 bases, with 16 bases between them. Written as DNA, the CDR3 is TGCGCCAGCAGCCTAGGTCTCAGCTTGGCCTACGAGCAGTACTTC. This sequence encodes CASSLGLSLAYEQYF.

The chain couples TRBV29-1 to TRBJ1-1; D gene ambiguous. There are 14 residues in the CDR3. Looked up from germline, CDR1 is SQVTM and CDR2 is ANQGSEA. The V and J ends lost 5 bases and 1 base respectively, with 14 bases between them. This CDR3 reads CSVTFTKSNTEAFF. CDR3 DNA sequence: TGCAGCGTTACATTTACAAAATCGAACACTGAAGCTTTCTTT.